This T cell receptor beta chain comes out of a study of blood T cell repertoires in COVID-19. Study context: Both acute and convalescent COVID-19 samples were obtained from the United States, Italy and Spain. T cells, B-cell-depleted T cells, or PBMCs provided the cDNA or gDNA that served as material.

As processed by the authors: Amplifying reference gene primers gave estimates of nucleated cell counts. The table came from immunoSEQ multiplex PCR; TCRdb's copy has only in-frame clones and leaves some out. D and trimming were read from the DNA, whereas the V and J calls and clone size are those reported in that table. The sample contains about 67,000 clones, around 85% of which appear only once. This clone was recorded only once. The CDR3 contains 15 residues. Trimming at V came to 7 bases and at J to 2 bases, leaving 9 bases not matched to a gene. CDR1 is SGHTA and CDR2 is FQGNSA in the germline V gene.

Sequencing was performed on peripheral blood. The chain is built from TRBV7-2 and TRBJ2-5; TRBD2 matches at 8 bases. This TCR was recovered from a man aged 45-65 years with active COVID-19. DNA of the CDR3: TGTGCCAGCACCCGGGAAGCGGGGGAACAAGAGACCCAGTACTTC. Its protein is CASTREAGEQETQYF.